The sequence of this TCR beta chain was determined in a study of early T cells in non-severe SARS-CoV-2 infection. About the research overall: RNA in bulk from unsorted whole blood was sequenced, and chains were unpaired.

Regarding the study as a whole: The VDJdb matching leaned toward anti-spike CD8 responses and overlooked private and CD4 specificities.

The germline V gene has CDR1 ENHRY and CDR2 SYGVKD. V lost 9 bases, J lost 0 bases, and 12 bases lay in between. This CDR3 contains 14 residues. Attached unique molecular identifiers marked individual cDNA molecules. TCRdb redid the calling of the 5' RACE reads with MiXCR, one entry per CDR3 protein. The top ten hold roughly 4.3% of the sample, which has tens of thousands of distinct CDR3 sequences, around 12% seen once. This clonotype was observed a few times. Its target is not known. Specimen: whole blood. The clonotype comes from an adult who was a healthcare worker with PCR-confirmed SARS-CoV-2 infection or an uninfected control (not recorded which). The chain combines TRBV10-3 with TRBJ1-3; D is unclear. Here the CDR3 reads CAIHDVASGNTIYF. The CDR3 DNA sequence: TGTGCCATTCATGACGTGGCCTCTGGAAACACCATATATTTT.